This T cell receptor (beta chain) is from a study of blood T cell repertoires in COVID-19. The CDR3 is made up of 16 amino acids. V lost 4 bases and J 0 bases, leaving 13 bases between the germline ends. Germline V gene data show CDR1 as MDHEN and CDR2 as SYDVKM. As handled by the study authors: It was from reference gene primer amplification that nucleated cell counts were estimated. Assay used: immunoSEQ multiplex PCR; TCRdb lists only in-frame clones, some missing. The D gene and trimming were derived from the DNA, and the V and J assignments and clone size from that table. The data contain tens of thousands of clones, about 89% of them singletons.

The V gene is TRBV28, the J gene TRBJ1-3; weak D call: TRBD1 (6 bases). The sequenced material came from peripheral blood. The origin of this receptor is a man aged 55-75 years with active or convalescent COVID-19. The CDR3 DNA reads as TGTGCCAGCAGTTCCCCCGGACAGCCCTCTGGAAACACCATATATTTT. Its protein product is CASSSPGQPSGNTIYF.